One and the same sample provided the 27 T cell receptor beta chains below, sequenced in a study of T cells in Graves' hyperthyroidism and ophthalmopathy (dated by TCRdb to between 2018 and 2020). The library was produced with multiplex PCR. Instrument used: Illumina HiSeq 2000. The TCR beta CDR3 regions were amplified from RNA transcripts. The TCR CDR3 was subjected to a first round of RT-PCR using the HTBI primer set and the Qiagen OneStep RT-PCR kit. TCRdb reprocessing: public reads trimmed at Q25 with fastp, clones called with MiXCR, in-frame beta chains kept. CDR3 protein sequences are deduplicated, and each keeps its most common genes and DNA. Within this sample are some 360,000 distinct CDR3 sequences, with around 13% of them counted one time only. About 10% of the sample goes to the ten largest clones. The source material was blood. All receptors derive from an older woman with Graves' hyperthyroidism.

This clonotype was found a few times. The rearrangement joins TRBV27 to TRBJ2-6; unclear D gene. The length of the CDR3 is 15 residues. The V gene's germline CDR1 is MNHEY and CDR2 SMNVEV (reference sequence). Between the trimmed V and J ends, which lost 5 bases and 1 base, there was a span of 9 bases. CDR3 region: CASSPRVSGANVLTF. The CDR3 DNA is TGTGCCAGCAGTCCTAGGGTATCTGGGGCCAACGTCCTGACTTTC.

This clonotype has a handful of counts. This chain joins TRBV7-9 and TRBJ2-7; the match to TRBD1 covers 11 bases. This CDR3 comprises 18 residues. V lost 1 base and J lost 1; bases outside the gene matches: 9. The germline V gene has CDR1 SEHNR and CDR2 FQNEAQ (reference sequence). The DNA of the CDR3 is TGTGCCAGCAGCTTAGAGTGGACAGGGGGCTTTAGTTCCTACGAGCAGTACTTC. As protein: CASSLEWTGGFSSYEQYF. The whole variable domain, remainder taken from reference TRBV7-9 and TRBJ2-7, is DTGVSQNPRHKITKRGQNVTFRCDPISEHNRLYWYRQTLGQGPEFLTYFQNEAQLEKSRLLSDRFSAERPKGSFSTLEIQRTEQGDSAMYLCASSLEWTGGFSSYEQYFGPGTRLTVT.

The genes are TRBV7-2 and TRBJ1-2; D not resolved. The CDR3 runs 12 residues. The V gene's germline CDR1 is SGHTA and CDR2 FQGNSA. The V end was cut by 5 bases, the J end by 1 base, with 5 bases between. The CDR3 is CASSRYNYGYTF. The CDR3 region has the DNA TGTGCCAGCAGCCGGTATAACTATGGCTACACCTTC.

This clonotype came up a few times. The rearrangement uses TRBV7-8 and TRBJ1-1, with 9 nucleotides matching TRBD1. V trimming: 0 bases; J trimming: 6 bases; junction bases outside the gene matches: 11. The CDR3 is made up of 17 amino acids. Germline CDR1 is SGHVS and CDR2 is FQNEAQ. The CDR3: CASSLAGQGPFGAEAFF. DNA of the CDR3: TGTGCCAGCAGCTTAGCGGGACAGGGTCCTTTTGGGGCTGAAGCTTTCTTT.

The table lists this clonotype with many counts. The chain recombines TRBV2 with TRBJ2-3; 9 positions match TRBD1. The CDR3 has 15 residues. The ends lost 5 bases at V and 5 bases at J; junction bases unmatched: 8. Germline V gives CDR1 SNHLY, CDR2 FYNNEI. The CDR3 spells CASSTEQGAVDTQYF. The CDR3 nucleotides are TGTGCCAGCAGTACAGAACAGGGGGCGGTAGATACGCAGTATTTT.

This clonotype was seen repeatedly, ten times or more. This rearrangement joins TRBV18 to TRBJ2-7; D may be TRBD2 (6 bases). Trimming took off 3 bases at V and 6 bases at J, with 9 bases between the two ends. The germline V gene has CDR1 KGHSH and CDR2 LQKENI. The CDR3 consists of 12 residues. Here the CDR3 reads CASSPGSGEQYF. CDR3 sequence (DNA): TGTGCCAGCTCACCCGGGAGCGGCGAGCAGTACTTC.

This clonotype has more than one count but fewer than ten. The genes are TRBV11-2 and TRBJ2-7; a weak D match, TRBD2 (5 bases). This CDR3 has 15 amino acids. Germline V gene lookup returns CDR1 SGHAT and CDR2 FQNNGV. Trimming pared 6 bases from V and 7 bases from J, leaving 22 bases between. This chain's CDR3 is CASSDMRTQTLEQYF. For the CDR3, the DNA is TGTGCCAGCAGTGACATGAGGACTCAGACTTTGGAGCAGTACTTC.

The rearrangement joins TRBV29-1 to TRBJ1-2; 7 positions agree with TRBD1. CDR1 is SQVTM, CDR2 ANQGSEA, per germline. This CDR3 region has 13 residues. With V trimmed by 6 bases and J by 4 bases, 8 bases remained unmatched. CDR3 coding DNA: TGCAGCGTGACCGGGACAGCGACCTATGGCTACACCTTC. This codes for CSVTGTATYGYTF. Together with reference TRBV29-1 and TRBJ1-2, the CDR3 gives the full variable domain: SAVISQKPSRDICQRGTSLTIQCQVDSQVTMMFWYRQQPGQSLTLIATANQGSEATYESGFVIDKFPISRPNLTFSTLTVSNMSPEDSSIYLCSVTGTATYGYTFGSGTRLTVV.

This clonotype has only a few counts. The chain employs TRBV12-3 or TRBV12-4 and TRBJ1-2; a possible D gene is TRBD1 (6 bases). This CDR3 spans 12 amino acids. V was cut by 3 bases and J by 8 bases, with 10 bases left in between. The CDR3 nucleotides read TGTGCCAGCAGTTTCTGGGGGGGCGGCTACACCTTC. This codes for CASSFWGGGYTF.

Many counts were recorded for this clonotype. The CDR3 DNA is TGTGCCAGCAGCCGCGGGGCGGGAGAGCACCCGTTCTTC. This translates into CASSRGAGEHPFF. The chain links TRBV7-3 to TRBJ2-1, with TRBD2 matching over 7 bases. The CDR3 consists of 13 residues. Germline V gene data show CDR1 as SGHTA and CDR2 as FQGTGA. After removal of 5 bases from V and 15 bases from J, the junction contained 13 bases not matched to a gene.

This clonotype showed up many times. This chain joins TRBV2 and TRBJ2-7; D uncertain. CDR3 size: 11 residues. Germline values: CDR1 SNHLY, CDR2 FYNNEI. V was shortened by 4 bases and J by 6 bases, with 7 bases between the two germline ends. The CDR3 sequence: CASSATAEQYF. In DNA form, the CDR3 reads TGTGCCAGCAGTGCCACAGCCGAGCAGTACTTC.

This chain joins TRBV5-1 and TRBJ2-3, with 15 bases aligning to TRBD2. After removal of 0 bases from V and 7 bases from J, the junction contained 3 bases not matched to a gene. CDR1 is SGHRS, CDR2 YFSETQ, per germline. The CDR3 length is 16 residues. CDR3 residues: CASSLGTSGRAHTQYF. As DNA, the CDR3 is TGCGCCAGCAGCTTGGGGACTAGCGGGAGGGCGCATACGCAGTATTTT.

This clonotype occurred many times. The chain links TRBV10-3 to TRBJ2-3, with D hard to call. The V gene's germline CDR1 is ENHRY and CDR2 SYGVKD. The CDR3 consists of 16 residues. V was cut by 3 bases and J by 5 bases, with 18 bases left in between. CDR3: CAISDLRSDTKDTQYF. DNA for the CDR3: TGTGCCATCAGTGACTTGCGAAGCGACACGAAAGATACGCAGTATTTT.

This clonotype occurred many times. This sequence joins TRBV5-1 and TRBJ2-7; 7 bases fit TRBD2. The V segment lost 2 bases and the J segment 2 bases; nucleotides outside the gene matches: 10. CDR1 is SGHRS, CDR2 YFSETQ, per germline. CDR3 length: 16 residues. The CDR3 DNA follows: TGCGCCAGCAGCTTTAAAAGCCTAGCGGTTCCCTACGAGCAGTACTTC. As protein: CASSFKSLAVPYEQYF.

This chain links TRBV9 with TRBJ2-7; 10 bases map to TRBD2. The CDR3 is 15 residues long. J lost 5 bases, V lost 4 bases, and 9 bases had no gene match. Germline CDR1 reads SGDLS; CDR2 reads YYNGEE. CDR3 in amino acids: CASSTGLAVFDEQYF. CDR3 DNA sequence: TGTGCCAGCAGCACAGGACTAGCGGTTTTCGACGAGCAGTACTTC.

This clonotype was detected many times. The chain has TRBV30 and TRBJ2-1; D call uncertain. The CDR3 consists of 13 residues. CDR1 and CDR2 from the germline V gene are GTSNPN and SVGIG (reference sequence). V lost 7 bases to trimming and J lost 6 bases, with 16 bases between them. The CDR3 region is CASGREPSNEQFF. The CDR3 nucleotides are TGTGCCTCCGGTAGGGAACCCTCCAATGAGCAGTTCTTC.

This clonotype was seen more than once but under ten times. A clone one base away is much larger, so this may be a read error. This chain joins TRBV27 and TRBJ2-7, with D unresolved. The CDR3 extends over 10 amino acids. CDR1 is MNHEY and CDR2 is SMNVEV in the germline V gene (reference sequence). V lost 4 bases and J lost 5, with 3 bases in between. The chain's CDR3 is CASSCHEQYF. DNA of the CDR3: TGTGCCAGCAGTTGCCACGAGCAGTACTTC.

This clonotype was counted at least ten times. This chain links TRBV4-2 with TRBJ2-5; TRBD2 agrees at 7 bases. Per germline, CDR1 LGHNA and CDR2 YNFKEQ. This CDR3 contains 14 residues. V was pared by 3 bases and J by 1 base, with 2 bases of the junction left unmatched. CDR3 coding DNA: TGTGCCAGCAGCCATCGGGGGGTCCAAGAGACCCAGTACTTC. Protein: CASSHRGVQETQYF.

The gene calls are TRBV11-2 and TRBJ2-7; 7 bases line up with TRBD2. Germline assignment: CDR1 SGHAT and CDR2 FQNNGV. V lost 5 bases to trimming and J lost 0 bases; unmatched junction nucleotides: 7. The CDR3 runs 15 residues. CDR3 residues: CASSMTSRSSYEQYF. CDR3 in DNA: TGTGCCAGCAGCATGACTAGCCGAAGCTCCTACGAGCAGTACTTC.

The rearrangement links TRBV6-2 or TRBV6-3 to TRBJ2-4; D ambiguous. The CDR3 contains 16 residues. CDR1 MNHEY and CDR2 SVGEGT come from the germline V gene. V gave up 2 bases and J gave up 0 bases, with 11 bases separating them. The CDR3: CASSYTRLGAKNIQYF. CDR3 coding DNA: TGTGCCAGCAGTTACACCCGACTGGGAGCCAAAAACATTCAGTACTTC.

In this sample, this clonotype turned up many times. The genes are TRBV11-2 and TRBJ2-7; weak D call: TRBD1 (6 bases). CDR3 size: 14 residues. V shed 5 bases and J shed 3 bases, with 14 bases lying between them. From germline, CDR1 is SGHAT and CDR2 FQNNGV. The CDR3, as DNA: TGTGCCAGCAGCCCGGTGGACAGATTCTACGAGCAGTACTTC. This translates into CASSPVDRFYEQYF.

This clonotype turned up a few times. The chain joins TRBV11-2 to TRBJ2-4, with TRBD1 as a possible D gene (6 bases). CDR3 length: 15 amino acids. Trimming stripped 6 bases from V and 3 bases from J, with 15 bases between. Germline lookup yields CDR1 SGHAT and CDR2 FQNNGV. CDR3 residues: CASSFRGSGKNIQYF. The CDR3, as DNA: TGTGCCAGCAGTTTCAGGGGTTCAGGCAAAAACATTCAGTACTTC.

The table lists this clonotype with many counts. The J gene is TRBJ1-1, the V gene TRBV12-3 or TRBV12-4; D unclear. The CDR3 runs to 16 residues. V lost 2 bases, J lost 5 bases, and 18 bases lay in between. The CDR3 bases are TGTGCCAGCAGTTTAAGGTCCCCCCTCCTAGGAACTGAAGCTTTCTTT. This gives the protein CASSLRSPLLGTEAFF.

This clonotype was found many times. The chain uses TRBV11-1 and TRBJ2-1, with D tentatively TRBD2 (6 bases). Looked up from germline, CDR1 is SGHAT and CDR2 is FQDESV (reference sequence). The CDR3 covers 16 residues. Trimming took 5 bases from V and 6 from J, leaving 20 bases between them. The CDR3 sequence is CASSPGRLGLFNEQFF. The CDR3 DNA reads TGTGCCAGCAGCCCGGGCAGGCTGGGACTGTTCAATGAGCAGTTCTTC. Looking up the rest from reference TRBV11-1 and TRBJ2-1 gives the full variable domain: EAEVAQSPRYKITEKSQAVAFWCDPISGHATLYWYRQILGQGPELLVQFQDESVVDDSQLPKDRFSAERLKGVDSTLKIQPAELGDSAMYLCASSPGRLGLFNEQFFGPGTRLTVL.

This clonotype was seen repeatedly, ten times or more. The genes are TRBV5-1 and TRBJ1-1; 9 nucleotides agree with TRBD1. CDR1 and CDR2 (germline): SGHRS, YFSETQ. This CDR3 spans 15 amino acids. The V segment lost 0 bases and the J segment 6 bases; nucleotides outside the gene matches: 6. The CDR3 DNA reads TGCGCCAGCAGCTTGGTGGGAACAGGGGGCTCTGAAGCTTTCTTT. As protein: CASSLVGTGGSEAFF.

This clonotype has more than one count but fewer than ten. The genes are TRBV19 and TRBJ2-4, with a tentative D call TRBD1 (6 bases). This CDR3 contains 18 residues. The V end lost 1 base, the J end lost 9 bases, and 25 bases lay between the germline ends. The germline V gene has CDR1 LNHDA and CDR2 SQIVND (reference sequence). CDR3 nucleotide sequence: TGTGCCAGTAGTATAGTTGCAGGGGCTGGGATGGGTGAGGGCATTCAGTACTTC. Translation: CASSIVAGAGMGEGIQYF.

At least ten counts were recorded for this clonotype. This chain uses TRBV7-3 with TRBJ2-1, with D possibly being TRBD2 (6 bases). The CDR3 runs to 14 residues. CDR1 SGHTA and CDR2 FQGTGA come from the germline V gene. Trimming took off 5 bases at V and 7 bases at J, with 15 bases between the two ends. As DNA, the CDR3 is TGTGCCAGCAGCCCGAGCTTGACTAGAAATGAGCAGTTCTTC. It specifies CASSPSLTRNEQFF. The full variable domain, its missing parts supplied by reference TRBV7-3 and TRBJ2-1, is GAGVSQTPSNKVTEKGKYVELRCDPISGHTALYWYRQSLGQGPEFLIYFQGTGAADDSGLPNDRFFAVRPEGSVSTLKIQRTERGDSAVYLCASSPSLTRNEQFFGPGTRLTVL.